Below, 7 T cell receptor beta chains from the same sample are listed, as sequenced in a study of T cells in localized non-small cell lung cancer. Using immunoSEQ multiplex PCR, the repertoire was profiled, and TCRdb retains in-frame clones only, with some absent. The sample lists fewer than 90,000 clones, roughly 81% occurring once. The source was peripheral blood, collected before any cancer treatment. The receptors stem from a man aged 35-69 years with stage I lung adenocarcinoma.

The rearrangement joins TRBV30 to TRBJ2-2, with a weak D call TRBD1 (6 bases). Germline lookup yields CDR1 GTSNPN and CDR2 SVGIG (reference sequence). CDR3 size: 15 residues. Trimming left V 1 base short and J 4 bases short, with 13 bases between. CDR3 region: CAWSGLGTSTGELFF. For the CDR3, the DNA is TGTGCCTGGAGTGGCCTAGGGACATCCACCGGGGAGCTGTTTTTT. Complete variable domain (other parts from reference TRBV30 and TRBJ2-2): SQTIHQWPATLVQPVGSPLSLECTVEGTSNPNLYWYRQAAGRGLQLLFYSVGIGQISSEVPQNLSASRPQDRQFILSSKKLLLSDSGFYLCAWSGLGTSTGELFFGEGSRLTVL.

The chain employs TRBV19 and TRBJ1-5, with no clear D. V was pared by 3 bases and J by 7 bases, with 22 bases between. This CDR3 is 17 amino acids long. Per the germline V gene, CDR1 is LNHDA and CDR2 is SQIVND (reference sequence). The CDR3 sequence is CASSIRIFAVDGQPQHF. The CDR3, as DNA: TGTGCCAGTAGTATCCGTATCTTCGCAGTCGATGGGCAGCCCCAGCATTTT.

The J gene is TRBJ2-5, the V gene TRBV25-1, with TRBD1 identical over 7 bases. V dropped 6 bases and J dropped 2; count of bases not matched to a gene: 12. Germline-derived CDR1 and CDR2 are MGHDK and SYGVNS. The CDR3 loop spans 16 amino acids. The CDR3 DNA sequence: TGTGCCAGCAGACCCCGGACAGGAGACTTACAAGAGACCCAGTACTTC. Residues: CASRPRTGDLQETQYF.

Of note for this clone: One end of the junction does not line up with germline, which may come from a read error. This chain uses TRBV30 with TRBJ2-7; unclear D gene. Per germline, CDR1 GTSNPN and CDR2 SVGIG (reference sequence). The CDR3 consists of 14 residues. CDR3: CAWSVPVGSSEQYF. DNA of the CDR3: TGTGCCTGGAGTGTACCTGTGGGATCCTCCGAGCAGTACTTC.

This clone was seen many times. The CDR3 coding sequence is TGTGCCTGGAGTGTAGGCGGATACAATGAGCAGTTCTTC. Its translation is CAWSVGGYNEQFF. The V and J genes are TRBV30 and TRBJ2-1; D call uncertain. Germline V gene sequence: CDR1 GTSNPN, CDR2 SVGIG (reference sequence). V was trimmed by 0 bases and J by 4 bases, leaving 7 bases between them. The CDR3 loop spans 13 amino acids.

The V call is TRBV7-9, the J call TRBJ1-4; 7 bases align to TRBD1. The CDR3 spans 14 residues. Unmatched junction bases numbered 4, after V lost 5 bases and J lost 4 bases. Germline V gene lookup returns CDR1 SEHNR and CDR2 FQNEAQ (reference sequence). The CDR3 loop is CASSRDSFNEKLFF. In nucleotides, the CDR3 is TGTGCCAGCAGCCGGGACAGCTTTAATGAAAAACTGTTTTTT.

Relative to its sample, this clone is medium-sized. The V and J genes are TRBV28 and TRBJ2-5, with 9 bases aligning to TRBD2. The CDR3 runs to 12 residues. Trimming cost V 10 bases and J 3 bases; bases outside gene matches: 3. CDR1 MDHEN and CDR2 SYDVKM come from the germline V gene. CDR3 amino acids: CATLAGEETQYF. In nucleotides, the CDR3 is TGTGCCACACTAGCGGGCGAAGAGACCCAGTACTTC. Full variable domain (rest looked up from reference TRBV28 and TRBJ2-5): DVKVTQSSRYLVKRTGEKVFLECVQDMDHENMFWYRQDPGLGLRLIYFSYDVKMKEKGDIPEGYSVSREKKERFSLILESASTNQTSMYLCATLAGEETQYFGPGTRLLVL.